What follows describes a single TCR beta chain. Its cognate antigen has yet to be identified. No much larger clone exists at a distance of one base, and base qualities are not known. Per the publication, the time point label means: about 28 days (+/-7) after the second vaccine dose. Because spike-specific TCR depth and breadth did not differ between the two schedules, AZD1222 recipients who got a second dose at roughly 4 weeks were pooled with those who got a second dose at roughly 12 weeks. Samples from vaccinated people were obtained from the UK trials COV001 and COV002, which included a single-blind randomized controlled phase 2/3 trial of AZD1222 (ChAdOx1 nCoV-19) in healthy adults. Trial participant PBMC samples were collected at day 0 and day 28 after the second dose for TCRbeta chain sequencing. The CDR3 regions of human TCRbeta chains were analyzed by immunosequencing. Processing in the source paper ran as follows. TCRs in the repertoires were compared against a reference library of SARS-CoV-2-specific TCRs that had been generated with the MIRA antigen-specificity platform. Breadth was defined as the fraction of unique TCRs that were SARS-CoV-2-associated. Depth was defined as the fraction of total T cells that were SARS-CoV-2-associated. Using the MIRA data, each spike-specific TCR was mapped to the spike region that the TCR reacts to and placed in a CD4 or CD8 class. Log10-transformed breadth and depth values were compared by one-way ANOVA with Sidak's multiple comparisons tests. TCRdb mirrors the immuneACCESS table, restricted to in-frame sequences. Some clones are absent from its copies; in checked studies, under half trace to an unresolved V gene, and the reason for the others is unknown. That table furnishes V, J and clone size, whereas the DNA furnished D and trimming. The sample table shows about 93,000 clones, and over 75% are seen once. In total, the top ten clones hold roughly 2.7% of the sample.

CDR1 SGHTA and CDR2 FQGTGA are derived from the germline V gene. V loses 4 bases, J loses 2 bases, and the germline ends lie 10 bases apart. Its CDR3 holds 14 amino acids, cysteine through phenylalanine. This entry keeps only the CDR3 DNA: 42 bases, framed from base 1. This record belongs to a study of T cell responses to AZD1222 COVID-19 vaccine (dated by TCRdb to about 2021). For the study in its entirety: A total of 230 to 250 trial participants underwent TCR sequencing, of whom roughly 210 had received two doses of AZD1222 and 26 had received two doses of the MenACWY control vaccine. Trial participants were enrolled by age into subgroups of 18-55, 56-69 and 70-plus years, and around 150, 29 and 61 TCR-sequenced participants, respectively, were included in these subgroups.

The paper as a whole reports these results and caveats: Participants were mostly white British, with more females than males. The authors suggested clonal diversity may have been underestimated. In the small 56-69-year group, the increase in depth fell short of significance, most likely because of low power. Reportedly, close to half of the unique spike-specific TCRs recognized epitopes lying outside the regions that are mutated in the B.1.351 and B.1.1.7 variants. Vaccine-associated CD4 TCRs spanned the whole spike protein, with dominant responses in regions 160-218 and 743-854. Conclusions about previously exposed vaccinees were limited because only six AZD1222 recipients were SARS-CoV-2 seropositive at baseline. No day 14 peak-response samples were available, so repertoires were characterized only after the peak T cell response. After two AZD1222 doses, both the breadth and the depth of spike-specific TCRs were significantly higher than at day 0 and than in MenACWY recipients.

The V and J genes are TRBV7-3 and TRBJ2-3; a confident D gene designation cannot be given. This TCR derives from an adult who received the AZD1222 COVID-19 vaccine. The source was peripheral blood, collected 28 days after the second AZD1222 dose. The CDR3 corresponds to CASSSPTITDTQYF. The DNA sequence is given as TGTGCCAGCAGCTCCCCGACGATCACAGATACGCAGTATTTT.